These T cell receptor beta chains were read from a single sample in a study of blood T cell repertoires in COVID-19. Data came from immunoSEQ multiplex PCR; TCRdb stores just in-frame clones and leaves some out. The top ten clones hold about 39% of a sample with tens of thousands of clones, approximately 91% of them seen once. Material for sequencing was peripheral blood. These TCRs come from a man aged 55 to 70 with active or convalescent COVID-19. CDR3s include the opening cysteine and the closing phenylalanine or tryptophan. D genes are given only for firm matches. Expanded clones get a size class; other rows say once, few or many, or leave the size out.

d_gene	v_gene	abundance	j_gene	CDR3aa	CDR3nt
TRBD1	TRBV10-3	-	TRBJ1-1	CAISDRGDTEAFF	TGTGCCATCAGTGACAGGGGGGACACTGAAGCTTTCTTT
TRBD1	TRBV19	-	TRBJ1-5	CASLAFGTVSNQPQHF	TGTGCCAGCTTGGCCTTCGGGACAGTTAGCAATCAGCCCCAGCATTTT
TRBD1	TRBV28	-	TRBJ1-2	CASMGHTGDYGYTF	TGTGCCAGCATGGGACACACAGGGGACTATGGCTACACCTTC
-	TRBV10-2	-	TRBJ1-3	CASSASERTSGNTIYF	TGCGCCAGCAGTGCTTCCGAGAGAACCTCTGGAAACACCATATATTTT
-	TRBV4-3	-	TRBJ2-6	CASSSRVSGANVLTF	TGCGCCAGCAGCAGCCGGGTCTCTGGGGCCAACGTCCTGACTTTC
TRBD1	TRBV11-2	-	TRBJ1-6	CASSLGQGVSPLHF	TGTGCCAGCAGCCTAGGACAGGGAGTTTCACCCCTCCACTTT
TRBD2	TRBV5-1	once	TRBJ2-3	CASSLGLAGGQDTQYF	TGCGCCAGCAGCTTGGGACTAGCGGGAGGGCAAGATACGCAGTATTTT
-	TRBV6-1	-	TRBJ2-7	CASSEVGGYEQYF	TGTGCCAGCAGCGAAGTGGGGGGCTACGAGCAGTACTTC
TRBD1	TRBV6-5	-	TRBJ2-5	CASRRDSGETQYF	TGTGCCAGCAGAAGGGACAGCGGAGAGACCCAGTACTTC
TRBD1	TRBV2	-	TRBJ2-3	CASRRSGTATDTQYF	TGTGCCAGCAGGAGATCCGGGACAGCCACAGATACGCAGTATTTT
TRBD1	TRBV5-1	-	TRBJ2-7	CASNRGSSYEQYF	TGCGCCAGCAACAGGGGGAGCTCCTACGAGCAGTACTTC
-	TRBV14	-	TRBJ1-4	CASSETHARGKLFF	TGTGCCAGCAGTGAGACCCACGCCCGCGGTAAACTGTTTTTT
TRBD1	TRBV6-5	-	TRBJ2-1	CASSYVGGPYNEQFF	TGTGCCAGCAGTTACGTAGGGGGCCCCTACAATGAGCAGTTCTTC
-	TRBV19	once	TRBJ1-5	CASKVGQRTQPQHF	TGTGCCAGTAAGGTAGGACAGCGAACACAGCCCCAGCATTTT
-	TRBV7-8	-	TRBJ2-1	CASSPRSRNEQFF	TGTGCCAGCAGCCCACGGTCTCGCAATGAGCAGTTCTTC
-	TRBV28	-	TRBJ2-7	CASSLKTGVVQYF	TGTGCCAGCAGTTTAAAGACGGGAGTGGTGCAGTACTTC
-	TRBV7-9	once	TRBJ2-3	CASIPSSGSTDTQYF	TGTGCCAGCATACCCTCTAGTGGGTCCACAGATACGCAGTATTTT
TRBD1	TRBV7-2	-	TRBJ2-3	CASSARDRGDTQYF	TGTGCCAGCAGCGCCCGGGACAGGGGTGATACGCAGTATTTT
-	TRBV28	-	TRBJ1-3	CASSIPGQYSGNTIYF	TGTGCCAGCAGTATTCCGGGACAATACTCTGGAAACACCATATATTTT
-	TRBV9	-	TRBJ2-4	CASSVIGEGGNIQYF	TGTGCCAGCAGCGTAATTGGGGAAGGGGGAAACATTCAGTACTTC
-	TRBV30	-	TRBJ2-1	CAVMKQGNEQFF	TGTGCCGTAATGAAACAGGGCAATGAGCAGTTCTTC
-	TRBV7-2	-	TRBJ1-1	CASSSLTGSTEAFF	TGTGCCAGCAGCTCACTAACAGGGAGCACTGAAGCTTTCTTT
TRBD1	TRBV5-6	-	TRBJ2-6	CASSLDRGRSGANVLTF	TGTGCCAGCAGCTTGGACAGGGGGAGGTCTGGGGCCAACGTCCTGACTTTC
-	TRBV6-4	once	TRBJ2-7	CASSAPQVGRGEQYF	TGTGCCAGCAGTGCCCCCCAGGTGGGGCGAGGCGAGCAGTACTTC
-	TRBV6-4	-	TRBJ1-2	CASSVSAGPYYGYTF	TGTGCCAGCAGTGTAAGCGCGGGCCCGTACTATGGCTACACCTTC
-	TRBV9	few	TRBJ2-1	CASSATSPYNEQFF	TGTGCCAGCAGCGCGACTTCCCCCTACAATGAGCAGTTCTTC
-	TRBV24-1	-	TRBJ2-3	CATAPGASTDTQYF	TGTGCCACCGCCCCAGGGGCCTCCACAGATACGCAGTATTTT
-	TRBV2	-	TRBJ2-5	CASSTGTHQETQYF	TGTGCCAGCTCTACCGGGACTCATCAAGAGACCCAGTACTTC
TRBD1	TRBV28	-	TRBJ2-7	CASSPPSGTGVQQYF	TGTGCCAGCAGTCCCCCCTCCGGCACAGGGGTACAGCAGTACTTC
TRBD2	TRBV5-1	-	TRBJ2-4	CASSLRAGEGVIQYF	TGCGCCAGCAGCTTGCGGGCGGGGGAAGGGGTCATTCAGTACTTC
TRBD1	TRBV2	-	TRBJ1-5	CASSTRDRESSNQPQHF	TGTGCCAGCAGTACCCGGGACAGGGAGTCTAGCAATCAGCCCCAGCATTTT